These T cell receptor beta chains were read from a single sample in a study of long-term antiretroviral therapy in people with HIV. Profiling relied on immunoSEQ multiplex PCR, and the TCRdb table lists in-frame clones only, not all of them. This table holds about 24,000 clones, approximately 88% found once. The source was unsorted PBMCs, collected approximately 4.3 years after starting antiretroviral therapy. The receptors here all came from a man aged 25 to 40 with HIV. The CDR3 runs from the conserved cysteine through the conserved F or W. Fields, in order: clone size, J gene, V gene, D gene, CDR3 DNA, CDR3 protein. D genes are given only for firm matches. Clone size is shown for a subset of rows, as once, few, many or a class of expanded clone.

- | TRBJ2-5 | TRBV12-5 | - | TGTGCTAGTGGTTTGACCGGGACCCAGTACTTC | CASGLTGTQYF
- | TRBJ2-3 | TRBV9 | - | TGTGCCAGCAGCAGGGGACCTACGCAGTATTTT | CASSRGPTQYF
- | TRBJ1-5 | TRBV7-8 | TRBD1 | TGTGCCAGCAGCTTAAATCAGGGGGCTTATAGCAATCAGCCCCAGCATTTT | CASSLNQGAYSNQPQHF
- | TRBJ2-1 | TRBV19 | - | TGTGCCAGTAGTATGGAGGGGGCAGGATTATCGAGCTCCTACAATGAGCAGTTCTTC | CASSMEGAGLSSSYNEQFF
- | TRBJ2-5 | TRBV11-1 | - | TGTGCCAGCAGCTCTACAGCCTTCCAAGAGACCCAGTACTTC | CASSSTAFQETQYF
- | TRBJ2-2 | TRBV19 | TRBD2 | TGTGCCAGTAGGGGGGGGTGGACAAGAAACACCGGGGAGCTGTTTTTT | CASRGGWTRNTGELFF
- | TRBJ1-1 | TRBV6-5 | - | TGTGCCTCAAGTCTCCTCATAGGGGACACTGAAGCTTTCTTT | CASSLLIGDTEAFF
- | TRBJ1-3 | TRBV13 | - | TGTGCCAGCAGCTCCTCCGAGGGGACATGGGGAAACACCATATATTTT | CASSSSEGTWGNTIYF
- | TRBJ2-5 | TRBV5-1 | TRBD2 | TGCGCCAGCAGCTGGGAGCGGGAGATTGAGACCCAGTACTTC | CASSWEREIETQYF
- | TRBJ1-1 | TRBV27 | - | TGTGCCACCAGACAGGAGATAAACACTGAAGCTTTCTTT | CATRQEINTEAFF
- | TRBJ2-1 | TRBV11-2 | TRBD1 | TGTGCCAGCAGCTTAGGACAGGGAACTTACAATGAGCAGTTCTTC | CASSLGQGTYNEQFF
- | TRBJ2-2 | TRBV27 | - | TGTGCCAGCAGTTTCTATCCCTCGTTCGGGGAGCTGTTTTTT | CASSFYPSFGELFF
- | TRBJ1-1 | TRBV19 | TRBD1 | TGTGCCAGTAGGGGGGGACAGGGGACTGAAGCTTTCTTT | CASRGGQGTEAFF
- | TRBJ1-2 | TRBV4-3 | - | TGCGCCAGCAGCCAAGATAGAAGAAACTATGGCTACACCTTC | CASSQDRRNYGYTF
few | TRBJ1-2 | TRBV19 | - | TGTGCCGGGAGTCCCGGGGCAGGCTATGGCTACACCTTC | CAGSPGAGYGYTF
- | TRBJ2-7 | TRBV27 | - | TGTGCCAGCAGTCTCTATCCCACACAGGGTGGCGGGGGTGATGAGCAGTACTTC | CASSLYPTQGGGGDEQYF
- | TRBJ2-5 | TRBV4-3 | - | TGCGCCAGCAGCCAAGGGGGGTTGGAGACCCAGTACTTC | CASSQGGLETQYF
once | TRBJ2-7 | TRBV5-4 | - | TGTGCCAGCAGCTTGGTGGGAGCGGCGAGCTCCTACGAGCAGTACTTC | CASSLVGAASSYEQYF
once | TRBJ1-4 | TRBV6-5 | - | TGTGCCAGCAGTTACACCTCGGGCGACTCGAGTGAAAAACTGTTTTTT | CASSYTSGDSSEKLFF
- | TRBJ2-5 | TRBV6-5 | - | TGTGCCAGCAGTTATACGGACAGCCCATCGGAGACCCAGTACTTC | CASSYTDSPSETQYF
- | TRBJ2-5 | TRBV11-2 | - | TGTGCCAGCAGCTTAGCGCGAGCGGAGGGGAAGACCCAGTACTTC | CASSLARAEGKTQYF
- | TRBJ2-2 | TRBV4-1 | TRBD1 | TGCGCCAGCAGCCAAACTCCGCTTCAGGGGGCGAAGAACACCGGGGAGCTGTTTTTT | CASSQTPLQGAKNTGELFF
- | TRBJ1-6 | TRBV10-3 | - | TGTGCCATCAGTGAGTCAAGTCGCGGAAATAATTCACCCCTCCACTTT | CAISESSRGNNSPLHF
- | TRBJ2-7 | TRBV7-8 | TRBD1 | TGTGCCAGCAGCTTAGGGGGGACAGCGTACGAGCAGTACTTC | CASSLGGTAYEQYF
- | TRBJ2-3 | TRBV30 | - | TGTGCCTGGAGGAAACAGGGTCCTCTGACAGATACGCAGTATTTT | CAWRKQGPLTDTQYF
- | TRBJ2-7 | TRBV28 | TRBD1 | TGTGCCAGTCACAGGGGGTCCAGGGGCGAGCAGTACTTC | CASHRGSRGEQYF
- | TRBJ2-5 | TRBV27 | - | TGTGCCAGCATCGAGGGGGAGACCCAGTACTTC | CASIEGETQYF
- | TRBJ2-2 | TRBV5-5 | - | TGTGCCAGCAGCCCGACGAGCACCGGGGAGCTGTTTTTT | CASSPTSTGELFF
once | TRBJ2-2 | TRBV28 | - | TGTGCCAGCAGTCCTGGACTTATGAACACCGGGGAGCTGTTTTTT | CASSPGLMNTGELFF
- | TRBJ1-1 | TRBV9 | - | TGTGCCAGCAGCCCGTTGAAGGGGGGTCACTCGGAAGCTTTCTTT | CASSPLKGGHSEAFF
once | TRBJ2-6 | TRBV5-4 | TRBD1 | TGTGCCAGCAGCATGACAGGGGCTGGGGCCAACGTCCTGACTTTC | CASSMTGAGANVLTF
- | TRBJ2-1 | TRBV4-2 | TRBD2 | TGTGCCAGCAGCCAGATTTTAGCGGGGGGGTACAATGAGCAGTTCTTC | CASSQILAGGYNEQFF
- | TRBJ2-3 | TRBV6-4 | TRBD1 | TGTGCCAGCAGTGACGGGGGACAGGGAGGGGATACGCAGTATTTT | CASSDGGQGGDTQYF
- | TRBJ2-3 | TRBV11-1 | - | TGTGCCAGCAGCTCCCGACAGGGCACAGATACGCAGTATTTT | CASSSRQGTDTQYF
once | TRBJ2-7 | TRBV7-6 | TRBD2 | TGTGCCAGCAGCTTAGCGTCTAGCGGTAGTAAGTCCTACGAGCAGTACTTC | CASSLASSGSKSYEQYF
- | TRBJ1-5 | TRBV15 | - | TGTGCCACCAGCAGAGATAACTTGGGGGCTAATCAGCCCCAGCATTTT | CATSRDNLGANQPQHF
- | TRBJ2-1 | TRBV5-4 | TRBD1 | TGTGCCAGCAGCTTTAACAGGGGGAGCTCCTACAATGAGCAGTTCTTC | CASSFNRGSSYNEQFF
- | TRBJ2-3 | TRBV7-2 | - | TGTGCCAGCAGCTATAGCAGAGGCACAGATACGCAGTATTTT | CASSYSRGTDTQYF